This record concerns one T cell receptor (beta chain) sequence. Its binding antigen is unknown. The sample holds no much larger clone one base away, and base qualities are not on file. Using the deep immunoSEQ assay, TCR CDR3 regions were amplified from genomic DNA by multiplex PCR. Genomic DNA extracted from each cell subset was distributed evenly over all wells of several immunoSEQ 96-well plates, and each plate served as one replicate. For sorted subsets, 200 ng of genomic DNA, equivalent to about 30,000 T cell genomes, went into each replicate PCR. Purified libraries were quantified with a Qubit 3.0 fluorometer, sized on a Bioanalyzer 2100, and re-quantified with the KAPA Library Quantification kit. Each immunoSEQ 96-well plate was sequenced on its own single-read 150-cycle Illumina NextSeq 550 flow cell. The study's processing was this. The immunoSEQ output contained only junctional sequences without quality scores, so filtering could not match that applied to full-length reads. To assign V/J genes and CDR3, sequences were annotated using PyIR, a Python wrapper for IgBLAST v1.9, with IMGT germline references. Reads with weak V/J assignments (E-value above 1e-6), missing CDR3, stop codons, out-of-frame junctions, or ambiguous translated residues were removed. A V3J clonotype was defined by an identical inferred V gene, J gene, and CDR3 amino acid sequence. Percentage overlap between repertoires was computed as shared unique clonotypes divided by the size of the smaller repertoire. Three approaches were used to assess repertoire richness: RTK rarefaction, the Chao1 estimator, and Recon v2.1 estimates of unobserved clonotypes. Generation probabilities were computed with OLGA for all TCRbeta clonotypes obtained by the gDNA method from several donors. In its TCRdb copy, this immuneACCESS table keeps in-frame sequences only and misses some clones. Where compared with another copy, unresolved V genes explain less than half of these, and the others have no known cause. V and J calls plus clone size are reproduced from that table; the DNA served to infer D and trimming. This sample is represented by approximately 2.4 million clones; 95% of them were singletons. The top ten clonotypes cover 0.1% to 0.15% of the sample.

This sample was taken from a study of shared clonotypes between healthy human individuals (dated by TCRdb to the early 2020s). At the level of the whole study: The cohort comprised two women and three men aged 18 to 49 years. For each donor, three plates each were used for CD4 naive and CD4 memory, two plates were used for CD8 naive, and one plate was used for CD8 memory. The study deeply sequenced blood TCR repertoires of five healthy adults to estimate repertoire size and the extent of clonotype sharing between individuals. To increase sequencing depth and limit assay-specific biases, TCR repertoire library preparation and sequencing were carried out by different laboratories using diverse techniques. Between about 0.94 and 8.9 billion PBMCs per donor were obtained by leukapheresis.

The research as a whole found: Naive subsets generally had larger estimated clonotype richness than memory subsets. The genetic and exposure-history diversity represented was limited by the small number of donors. Sampling was restricted to blood, and TCR repertoires in tissue are likely to differ from TCR repertoires in blood. Pairwise subsampling indicated that sequencing depth was expected to affect the degree of clonotype sharing among donors. Compared with non-shared clonotypes, clonotypes shared by all four sorted-subset donors had higher generation probabilities. Incomplete sequencing was indicated by rarefaction of sorted-subset datasets, despite the large sequencing depth. Around 5.4% of naive CD4, around 3.5% of naive CD8, around 2.3% of memory CD4, and about 0.4% of memory CD8 clonotypes were shared across several donors.

The donors were healthy, HIV-negative adults who had no recently reported acute infections or vaccinations. All donors were Caucasian adults living in Nashville, Tennessee, USA. Magnetic negative selection was used to enrich CD4+ T cells, after which naive cells were positively selected on CD45RA and the negative fraction became the memory subset. Blood was collected by leukapheresis, and PBMCs were isolated by Ficoll-Histopaque density gradient centrifugation and then cryopreserved in liquid nitrogen vapor phase. Analytical flow cytometry was used to check the purity and quantity of each magnetically sorted T cell population. Genomic DNA was isolated from each sorted fraction and quantified by UV absorbance on a Nanodrop 2000c. The sequenced sample consisted of naive CD4+ T cells sorted from blood. The meaning of the sample's cell subset or site label: CD45RA+ positively selected. The receptor's source is a man between 18 and 35 years old in good health.

The CDR3 here reads CASFSSTEAFF. The sequenced DNA is TGTGCCTCATTTTCTTCCACTGAAGCTTTCTTT. The chain uses TRBV30 and TRBJ1-1; no D gene is confidently identified. CDR1 and CDR2, per the germline V gene (reference sequence), are GTSNPN and SVGIG. CDR3 length: 11 amino acids, cysteine to phenylalanine. The kept DNA is CDR3 alone, 33 bases in frame from the first base. Trimming at the junction amounts to 7 bases on V and 4 bases on J, and the germline ends lie 10 bases apart.